The next 28 T cell receptor beta chains were all read from a single sample in a study of blood T cells in healthy people across ages. The authors ran a second PCR of about 6 to 11 cycles using a sample-barcoded 5' primer and a J-beta primer mix. TCRdb redid the calling of the 5' RACE reads with MiXCR, one entry per CDR3 protein. This sample yields hundreds of thousands of distinct CDR3 sequences, of which under 25% are seen a single time; 3.5% to 4% belongs to the top ten. The sequenced material came from blood. These receptors all stem from an older man in good health.

This clonotype was counted between two and nine times. The chain uses TRBV18 and TRBJ2-7; 7 bases match TRBD1. Germline CDR1 reads KGHSH; CDR2 reads LQKENI. CDR3 length: 15 amino acids. V dropped 4 bases and J dropped 1; count of bases not matched to a gene: 7. The CDR3 nucleotides are TGTGCCAGCTCACAGGGACAGTTAGTTTCCTACGAGCAGTACTTC. It yields the protein CASSQGQLVSYEQYF.

This clonotype was counted a few times. This chain connects TRBV2 to TRBJ2-5; tentatively, D is TRBD2 (5 bases). The J call may not be correct, given that the DNA end is closer to TRBJ2-7. Germline V gene sequence: CDR1 SNHLY, CDR2 FYNNEI. This CDR3 contains 11 residues. The CDR3 loop reads CASPLGSEQYF. The CDR3 nucleotides read TGTGCCAGTCCGCTAGGGAGCGAGCAGTACTTC.

The genes are TRBV3-1 and TRBJ2-2; TRBD2 matches at 11 bases. The V gene's germline CDR1 is LGHDT and CDR2 YNNKEL (reference sequence). There are 17 residues in the CDR3. Trimming cost V 8 bases and J 0 bases; bases outside gene matches: 8. This CDR3 is CASRGLAGGPNTGELFF. CDR3 bases: TGTGCCAGCCGCGGTCTAGCGGGAGGACCGAACACCGGGGAGCTGTTTTTT.

This sequence joins TRBV12-3 or TRBV12-4 and TRBJ2-1; D is perhaps TRBD2 (5 bases). Trimming took 4 bases from V and 10 from J, leaving 8 bases between them. CDR3 length: 11 residues. The CDR3 region is CASSYSEEQFF. CDR3 coding DNA: TGTGCCAGCAGTTATAGCGAGGAGCAGTTCTTC.

This clonotype was seen a few times. Relative to the germline gene, one junction end is altered; a read error may explain this. The chain combines TRBV20-1 with TRBJ2-7; TRBD2 agrees at 7 bases. The CDR3 covers 14 residues. The germline gives CDR1 DFQATT, CDR2 SNEGSKA (reference sequence). CDR3 in DNA: TGCAGTGCTAGAGACCCGACTAGCATCCACGAGCAGTATTTC. It yields the protein CSARDPTSIHEQYF.

The chain is built from TRBV20-1 and TRBJ2-3; D not certain. V was pared by 0 bases and J by 8 bases, with 9 bases between. The V gene's germline CDR1 is DFQATT and CDR2 SNEGSKA (reference sequence). This CDR3 region has 12 residues. The CDR3: CSARDAGPTQYF. The DNA for the CDR3 is TGCAGTGCTAGAGATGCAGGCCCTACGCAGTATTTT.

V is TRBV7-9 and J is TRBJ2-5, with 7 bases aligning to TRBD2. Germline lookup yields CDR1 SEHNR and CDR2 FQNEAQ (reference sequence). The CDR3 totals 14 residues. V lost 5 bases and J lost 5; bases outside the gene matches: 8. CDR3 nucleotides: TGTGCCAGCAGCGCTTGGACTAGTACGGAGACCCAGTACTTC. Translated, it gives CASSAWTSTETQYF. The whole variable domain, filled in from reference TRBV7-9 and TRBJ2-5, reads DTGVSQNPRHKITKRGQNVTFRCDPISEHNRLYWYRQTLGQGPEFLTYFQNEAQLEKSRLLSDRFSAERPKGSFSTLEIQRTEQGDSAMYLCASSAWTSTETQYFGPGTRLLVL.

This clonotype was picked up many times. The rearrangement links TRBV5-1 to TRBJ2-5; no firm D call. V was trimmed by 0 bases and J by 3 bases, leaving 9 bases between them. The CDR3 length is 14 residues. Germline CDR1 SGHRS, CDR2 YFSETQ. The CDR3 sequence: CASSLGVREETQYF. In nucleotides, the CDR3 is TGCGCCAGCAGCTTGGGTGTCAGAGAAGAGACCCAGTACTTC. The variable domain in full, completed from reference TRBV5-1 and TRBJ2-5, reads KAGVTQTPRYLIKTRGQQVTLSCSPISGHRSVSWYQQTPGQGLQFLFEYFSETQRNKGNFPGRFSGRQFSNSRSEMNVSTLELGDSALYLCASSLGVREETQYFGPGTRLLVL.

The chain is built from TRBV28 and TRBJ2-3; D gene ambiguous. CDR3 length: 13 amino acids. Trimming pared 10 bases from V and 3 bases from J, leaving 14 bases between. Germline CDR1 is MDHEN and CDR2 is SYDVKM. CDR3 DNA sequence: TGTGCCACCGCAAGAGGCAGAACAGATACGCAGTATTTT. It encodes CATARGRTDTQYF.

The sample holds a few counts of this clonotype. The V and J genes are TRBV19 and TRBJ2-7; 7 bases are shared with TRBD1. CDR3 size: 14 residues. CDR1 is LNHDA, CDR2 SQIVND, per germline (reference sequence). V lost 4 bases and J lost 2; bases outside the gene matches: 5. CDR3 loop: CASSTSGQPYEQYF. For the CDR3, the DNA is TGTGCCAGTAGTACCTCGGGACAGCCCTACGAGCAGTACTTC.

This chain uses TRBV10-3 with TRBJ2-2; D ambiguous. Trimming removed 3 bases at V and 1 base at J, with 6 bases between. Germline V gene sequence: CDR1 ENHRY, CDR2 SYGVKD. CDR3 length equals 14 residues. CDR3 coding DNA: TGTGCCATCAGTGAACAGATGAACACCGGGGAGCTGTTTTTT. Amino acids: CAISEQMNTGELFF.

The gene calls are TRBV20-1 and TRBJ2-5, with D perhaps matching TRBD2 (6 bases). V lost 0 bases, J lost 3 bases, and 8 bases lay in between. The CDR3 has 13 residues. Germline V lookup: CDR1 DFQATT, CDR2 SNEGSKA (reference sequence). CDR3 region: CSARERDKETQYF. CDR3 DNA sequence: TGCAGTGCTAGAGAGCGGGATAAAGAGACCCAGTACTTC.

The chain uses TRBV20-1 and TRBJ1-4, with unresolved D. Germline V gives CDR1 DFQATT, CDR2 SNEGSKA (reference sequence). This CDR3 has 13 amino acids. V dropped 5 bases and J dropped 0 bases, with 7 bases sitting between them. For the CDR3, the DNA is TGCAGTGCTCACAGAACAACTAATGAAAAACTGTTTTTT. This encodes CSAHRTTNEKLFF.

This clonotype has more than one count but fewer than ten. The chain joins TRBV7-9 to TRBJ1-4; D unclear. This CDR3 has 14 amino acids. V dropped 4 bases and J dropped 6 bases, with 12 bases sitting between them. The germline V gene encodes CDR1 SEHNR and CDR2 FQNEAQ (reference sequence). In DNA, the CDR3 is TGTGCCAGCAGCTCCGGGAATAAAGATGAAAAACTGTTTTTT. It translates to CASSSGNKDEKLFF.

This clonotype was seen only a few times. The CDR3 sequence is CASSLPAGVKTQYF. For the CDR3, the DNA is TGTGCCAGCAGCTTACCAGCAGGGGTCAAGACCCAGTACTTC. V is TRBV7-9 and J is TRBJ2-5; possible D gene TRBD1, 6 bases. Germline CDR1 is SEHNR and CDR2 is FQNEAQ (reference sequence). The CDR3 length is 14 residues. Between the trimmed V and J ends, which lost 2 bases and 6 bases, there was a span of 13 bases.

The rearrangement joins TRBV6-5 to TRBJ2-7; D may be TRBD1 (6 bases). The CDR3 covers 14 residues. Germline V gene data show CDR1 as MNHEY and CDR2 as SVGAGI. Trimming stripped 5 bases from V and 9 bases from J, with 20 bases between. The CDR3, as DNA: TGTGCCAGCAGTCCTCCCGGACAGTTCGGGTGGCAGTACTTC. Its protein is CASSPPGQFGWQYF.

This clonotype was counted at least ten times. The V call is TRBV5-6, the J call TRBJ2-7; D gene unclear. The germline V and J ends were trimmed by 0 bases and 2 bases, with 6 bases remaining between them. Germline V lookup: CDR1 SGHDT, CDR2 YYEEEE. The CDR3 is 13 amino acids. CDR3: CASSLGLTYEQYF. The CDR3 DNA reads TGTGCCAGCAGCTTGGGTCTCACCTACGAGCAGTACTTC.

This clonotype was observed many times. The V call is TRBV7-2, the J call TRBJ2-3; TRBD2 agrees at 10 bases. CDR3 length: 16 amino acids. Germline CDR1 SGHTA, CDR2 FQGNSA. V dropped 6 bases and J dropped 0; count of bases not matched to a gene: 6. CDR3 DNA: TGTGCCAGCAGTCTCCGACTAGCGGGCAGCACAGATACGCAGTATTTT. Protein sequence: CASSLRLAGSTDTQYF.

CDR3 amino acids: CASSKELRYNYGYTF. The CDR3 coding sequence is TGTGCCAGCAGCAAAGAGCTCAGGTATAACTATGGCTACACCTTC. The chain is built from TRBV21-1 and TRBJ1-2. TRBV21-1 is assigned pseudogene status. CDR3 length: 15 amino acids.

This clonotype was recorded at least ten times. The chain is built from TRBV4-3 and TRBJ2-1; no firm D call. The ends were cut back, 4 bases at V and 0 bases at J, with 10 bases in the middle. There are 15 residues in the CDR3. Germline-derived CDR1 and CDR2 are LGHNA and YSLEER. The CDR3, as DNA: TGCGCCAGCAGCCCAGCGCTGAGCTCCTACAATGAGCAGTTCTTC. As protein: CASSPALSSYNEQFF.

This clonotype was detected many times. This rearrangement joins TRBV2 to TRBJ1-4, with a weak D call TRBD1 (5 bases). With 6 bases removed from V and 5 bases from J, the gap between germline ends came to 16 bases. From germline, CDR1 is SNHLY and CDR2 FYNNEI. This CDR3 spans 15 amino acids. CDR3 sequence: CASSAGGGENEKLFF. The CDR3 region has the DNA TGTGCCAGCAGCGCCGGGGGAGGGGAAAATGAAAAACTGTTTTTT.

This clonotype was detected only a few times. The genes are TRBV24-1 and TRBJ2-1; 9 bases align to TRBD2. This CDR3 comprises 16 residues. Germline V lookup: CDR1 KGHDR, CDR2 SFDVKD. V lost 3 bases to trimming and J lost 5 bases; unmatched junction nucleotides: 7. DNA of the CDR3: TGTGCCACCAGTGATCCGGGGGCGGGAGGGAACAATGAGCAGTTCTTC. Translated, it gives CATSDPGAGGNNEQFF.

This clonotype was recorded a few times. V is TRBV7-6 and J is TRBJ2-5; 8 bases line up with TRBD2. The CDR3 runs 15 residues. The V gene's germline CDR1 is SGHVS and CDR2 FNYEAQ. The V gene end was trimmed by 2 bases and the J gene end by 2 bases; junction bases not matched to a gene: 4. CDR3 DNA sequence: TGTGCCAGCAGCTTATCTAGCGGGTTACAAGAGACCCAGTACTTC. It is translated as CASSLSSGLQETQYF.

The V call is TRBV12-3 or TRBV12-4, the J call TRBJ2-6, with D unresolved. The CDR3 is 15 residues long. The V gene lost 5 bases and the J gene lost 2 bases, with 10 bases spanning the gap. In DNA form, the CDR3 reads TGTGCCAGCAGTCCCGCGCGGACTGGGGCCAACGTCCTGACTTTC. It translates to CASSPARTGANVLTF.

This clonotype was counted only a few times. The chain uses TRBV30 and TRBJ2-1; D is unclear. There are 14 residues in the CDR3. V was clipped by 8 bases and J by 0 bases, with 14 bases between them. Germline loops: CDR1 GTSNPN, CDR2 SVGIG (reference sequence). The CDR3 nucleotides are TGTGCCCAAAGGCGAAAAAGCTCCTACAATGAGCAGTTCTTC. This gives the protein CAQRRKSSYNEQFF.

This clonotype was detected a few times. J is TRBJ2-4 and V is TRBV29-1; maybe TRBD2 (6 bases). Germline V gene lookup returns CDR1 SQVTM and CDR2 ANQGSEA. This CDR3 is 15 amino acids long. Trimming stripped 1 base from V and 3 bases from J, with 13 bases between. CDR3 in DNA: TGCAGCGTTGAAGCGGAGGGGTTTGTCAAAAACATTCAGTACTTC. This sequence encodes CSVEAEGFVKNIQYF.

This clonotype was observed a few times. CDR3 sequence (DNA): TGTGCCATCAGTGAGTCCGGGGCCCCCCAGCATTTT. This sequence encodes CAISESGAPQHF. The chain couples TRBV10-3 to TRBJ1-5, with D possibly being TRBD1 (5 bases). V shed 0 bases and J shed 10 bases, with 7 bases lying between them. The CDR3 extends over 12 amino acids. From germline, CDR1 is ENHRY and CDR2 SYGVKD.

The chain recombines TRBV7-2 with TRBJ2-3; TRBD2 is a possible D gene (5 bases). This CDR3 has 15 amino acids. Per germline, CDR1 SGHTA and CDR2 FQGNSA. The germline V and J ends were trimmed by 2 bases and 6 bases, with 15 bases remaining between them. The CDR3 DNA is TGTGCCAGCAGCTTAATAAGCGGAGTTAGGGATACGCAGTATTTT. Protein product: CASSLISGVRDTQYF. The variable domain in full, with the rest retrieved from reference TRBV7-2 and TRBJ2-3, is GAGVSQSPSNKVTEKGKDVELRCDPISGHTALYWYRQSLGQGLEFLIYFQGNSAPDKSGLPSDRFSAERTGGSVSTLTIQRTQQEDSAVYLCASSLISGVRDTQYFGPGTRLTVL.